The TCR beta chain under discussion was sequenced for a study of graft-versus-host responses after intestinal transplantation. As regards this clone: As yet, its antigen is unknown.

Sequenced by immunoSEQ multiplex PCR; TCRdb stores in-frame clones only, minus some. The sample consists of under 85,000 clones, roughly 91% of them appearing once. The CDR3 covers 19 residues. The germline CDR1 and CDR2 sequences are MGHRA and YSYEKL. The V segment lost 4 bases and the J segment 5 bases; nucleotides outside the gene matches: 20. The source was unstimulated CD8+ T cells sorted from spleen or lymph node cells, collected before intestinal transplant. This receptor was identified in a human donor who received an intestinal transplant. The V and J genes are TRBV4-1 and TRBJ2-5, with 9 bases that match TRBD2. This CDR3 is CASSPGWGDGGGAGETQYF. The CDR3 coding sequence is TGCGCCAGCAGCCCCGGATGGGGAGACGGCGGGGGGGCCGGGGAGACCCAGTACTTC.